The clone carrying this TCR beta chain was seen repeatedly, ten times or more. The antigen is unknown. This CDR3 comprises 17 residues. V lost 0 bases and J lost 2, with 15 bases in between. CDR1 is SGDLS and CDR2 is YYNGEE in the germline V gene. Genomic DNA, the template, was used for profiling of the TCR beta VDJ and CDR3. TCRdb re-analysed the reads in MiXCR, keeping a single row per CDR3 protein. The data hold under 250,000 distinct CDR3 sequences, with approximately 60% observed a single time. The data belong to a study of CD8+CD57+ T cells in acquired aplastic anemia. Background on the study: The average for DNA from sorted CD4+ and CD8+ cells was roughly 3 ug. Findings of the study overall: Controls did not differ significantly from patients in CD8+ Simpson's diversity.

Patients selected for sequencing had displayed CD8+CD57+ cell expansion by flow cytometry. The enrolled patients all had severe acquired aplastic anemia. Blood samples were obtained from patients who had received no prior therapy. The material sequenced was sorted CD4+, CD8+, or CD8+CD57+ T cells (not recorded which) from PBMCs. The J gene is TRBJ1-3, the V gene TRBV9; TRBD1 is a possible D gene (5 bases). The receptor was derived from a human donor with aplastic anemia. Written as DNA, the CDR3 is TGTGCCAGCAGCGTAGGTGGGTCCCAGGGCCCTGGAAACACCATATATTTT. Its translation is CASSVGGSQGPGNTIYF. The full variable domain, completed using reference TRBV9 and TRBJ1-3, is DSGVTQTPKHLITATGQRVTLRCSPRSGDLSVYWYQQSLDQGLQFLIQYYNGEERAKGNILERFSAQQFPDLHSELNLSSLELGDSALYFCASSVGGSQGPGNTIYFGEGSWLTVV.